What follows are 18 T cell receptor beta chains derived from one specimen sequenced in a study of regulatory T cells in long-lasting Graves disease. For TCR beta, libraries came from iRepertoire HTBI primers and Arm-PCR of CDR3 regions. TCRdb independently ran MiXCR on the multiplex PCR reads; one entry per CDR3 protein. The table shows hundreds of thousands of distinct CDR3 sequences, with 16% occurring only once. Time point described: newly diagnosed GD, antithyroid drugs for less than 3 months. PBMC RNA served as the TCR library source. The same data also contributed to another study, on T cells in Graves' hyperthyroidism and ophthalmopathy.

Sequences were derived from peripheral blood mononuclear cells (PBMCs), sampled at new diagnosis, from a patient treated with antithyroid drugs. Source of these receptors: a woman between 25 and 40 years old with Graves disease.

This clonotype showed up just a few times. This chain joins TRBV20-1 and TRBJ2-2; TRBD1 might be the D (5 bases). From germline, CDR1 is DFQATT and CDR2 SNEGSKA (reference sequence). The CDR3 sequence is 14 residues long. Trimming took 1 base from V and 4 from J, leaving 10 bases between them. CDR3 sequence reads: CSARVQGTTGELFF. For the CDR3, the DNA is TGCAGTGCTAGAGTTCAGGGAACCACCGGGGAGCTGTTTTTT.

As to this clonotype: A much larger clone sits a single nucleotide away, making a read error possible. The CDR3 bases are TGTACCATCAGGAACAATGAGCAGTTCTTC. Protein: CTIRNNEQFF. The chain recombines TRBV6-1 with TRBJ2-1; D is ambiguous. This CDR3 is 10 amino acids long. Germline V gene lookup returns CDR1 MNHNS and CDR2 SASEGT.

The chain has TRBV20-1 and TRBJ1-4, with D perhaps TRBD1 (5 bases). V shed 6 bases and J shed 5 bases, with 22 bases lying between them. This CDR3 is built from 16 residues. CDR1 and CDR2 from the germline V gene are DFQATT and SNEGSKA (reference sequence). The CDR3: CSAEPIRVTSNEKLFF. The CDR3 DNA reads TGCAGTGCCGAGCCCATCAGGGTAACATCGAATGAAAAACTGTTTTTT.

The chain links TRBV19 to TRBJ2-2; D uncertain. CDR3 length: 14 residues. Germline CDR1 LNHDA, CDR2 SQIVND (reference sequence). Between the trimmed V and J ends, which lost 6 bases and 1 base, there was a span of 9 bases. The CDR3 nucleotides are TGTGCCAGTAGACGACAACGGAACACCGGGGAGCTGTTTTTT. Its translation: CASRRQRNTGELFF.

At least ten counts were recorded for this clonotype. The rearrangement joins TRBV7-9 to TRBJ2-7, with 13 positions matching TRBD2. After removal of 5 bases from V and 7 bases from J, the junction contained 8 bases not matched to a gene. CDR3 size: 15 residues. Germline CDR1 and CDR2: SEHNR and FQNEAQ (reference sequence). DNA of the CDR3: TGTGCCAGCAGCCCCATGGGACTAGCGGGAAGGGAGCAGTACTTC. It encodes CASSPMGLAGREQYF. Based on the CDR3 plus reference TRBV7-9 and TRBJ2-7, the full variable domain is DTGVSQNPRHKITKRGQNVTFRCDPISEHNRLYWYRQTLGQGPEFLTYFQNEAQLEKSRLLSDRFSAERPKGSFSTLEIQRTEQGDSAMYLCASSPMGLAGREQYFGPGTRLTVT.

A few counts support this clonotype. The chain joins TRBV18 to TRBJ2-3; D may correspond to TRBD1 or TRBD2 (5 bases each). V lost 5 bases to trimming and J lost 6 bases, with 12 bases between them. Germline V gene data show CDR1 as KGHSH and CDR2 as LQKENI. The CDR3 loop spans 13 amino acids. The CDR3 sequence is CASSFGTWDTQYF. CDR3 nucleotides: TGTGCCAGCTCATTTGGGACGTGGGATACGCAGTATTTT.

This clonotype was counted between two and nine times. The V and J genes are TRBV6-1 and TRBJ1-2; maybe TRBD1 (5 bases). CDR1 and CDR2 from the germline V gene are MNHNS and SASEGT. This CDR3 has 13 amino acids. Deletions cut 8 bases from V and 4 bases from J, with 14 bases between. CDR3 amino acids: CASGGGYGYGYTF. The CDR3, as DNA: TGTGCCAGCGGGGGAGGGTATGGCTATGGCTACACCTTC.

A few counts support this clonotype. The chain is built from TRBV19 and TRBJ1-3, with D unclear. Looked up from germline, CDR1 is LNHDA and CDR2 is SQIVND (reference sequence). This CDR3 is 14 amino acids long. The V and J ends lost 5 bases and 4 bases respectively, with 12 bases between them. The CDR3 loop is CASSGISSGNTIYF. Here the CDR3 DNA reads TGTGCCAGTAGTGGGATAAGCTCCGGAAACACCATATATTTT. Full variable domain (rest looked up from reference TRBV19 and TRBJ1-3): DGGITQSPKYLFRKEGQNVTLSCEQNLNHDAMYWYRQDPGQGLRLIYYSQIVNDFQKGDIAEGYSVSREKKESFPLTVTSAQKNPTAFYLCASSGISSGNTIYFGEGSWLTVV.

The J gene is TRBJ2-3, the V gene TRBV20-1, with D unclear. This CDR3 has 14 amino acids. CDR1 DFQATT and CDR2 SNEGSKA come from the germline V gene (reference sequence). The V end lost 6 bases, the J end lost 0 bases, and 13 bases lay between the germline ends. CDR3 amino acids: CSALLWGSTDTQYF. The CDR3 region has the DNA TGCAGTGCCCTGCTATGGGGTAGCACAGATACGCAGTATTTT.

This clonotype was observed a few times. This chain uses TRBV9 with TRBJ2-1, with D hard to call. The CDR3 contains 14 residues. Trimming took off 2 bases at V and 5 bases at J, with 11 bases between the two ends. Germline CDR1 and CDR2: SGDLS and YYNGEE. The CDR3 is CASSVGYLDNEQFF. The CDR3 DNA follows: TGTGCCAGCAGCGTGGGCTACCTAGACAATGAGCAGTTCTTC.

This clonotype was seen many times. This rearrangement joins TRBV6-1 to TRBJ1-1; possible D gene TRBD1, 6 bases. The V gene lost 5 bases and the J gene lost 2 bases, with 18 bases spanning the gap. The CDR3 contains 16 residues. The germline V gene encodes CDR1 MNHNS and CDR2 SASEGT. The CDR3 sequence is CASSLSGDLGNTEAFF. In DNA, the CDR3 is TGTGCCAGCAGTCTATCAGGGGATTTGGGTAACACTGAAGCTTTCTTT.

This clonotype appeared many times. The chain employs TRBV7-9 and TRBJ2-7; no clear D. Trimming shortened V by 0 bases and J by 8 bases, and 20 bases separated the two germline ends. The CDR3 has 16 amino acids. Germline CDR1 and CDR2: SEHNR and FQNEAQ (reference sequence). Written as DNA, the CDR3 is TGTGCCAGCAGCTTAGCGTTTGGGGTCGAAGGTGGTAAGCAGTACTTC. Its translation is CASSLAFGVEGGKQYF.

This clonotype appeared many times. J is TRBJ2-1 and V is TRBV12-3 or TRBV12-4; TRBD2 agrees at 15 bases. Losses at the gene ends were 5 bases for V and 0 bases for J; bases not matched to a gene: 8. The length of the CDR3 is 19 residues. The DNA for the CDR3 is TGTGCCAGCAGTATTTATGGACTAGCGGGAGGGAGCTCCTACAATGAGCAGTTCTTC. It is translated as CASSIYGLAGGSSYNEQFF.

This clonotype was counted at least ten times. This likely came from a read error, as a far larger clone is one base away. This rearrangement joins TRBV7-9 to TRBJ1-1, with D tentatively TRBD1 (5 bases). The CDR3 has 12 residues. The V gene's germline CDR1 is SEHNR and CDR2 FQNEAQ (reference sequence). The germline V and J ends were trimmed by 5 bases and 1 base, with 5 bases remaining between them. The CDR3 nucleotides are TGTGCCAGCAGCGGACAGAACACTGAAGCTTTCTTT. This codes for CASSGQNTEAFF.

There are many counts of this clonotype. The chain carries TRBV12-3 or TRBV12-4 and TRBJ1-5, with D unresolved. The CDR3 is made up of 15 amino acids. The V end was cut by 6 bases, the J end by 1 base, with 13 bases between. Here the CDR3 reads CASRDGGQSNQPQHF. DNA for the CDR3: TGTGCCAGCAGGGACGGCGGCCAAAGCAATCAGCCCCAGCATTTT.

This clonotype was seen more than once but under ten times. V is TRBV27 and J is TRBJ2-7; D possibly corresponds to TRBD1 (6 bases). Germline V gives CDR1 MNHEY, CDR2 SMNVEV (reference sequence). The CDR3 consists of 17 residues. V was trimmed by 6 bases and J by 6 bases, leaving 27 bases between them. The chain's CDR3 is CASRPRGLGVFDSEQYF. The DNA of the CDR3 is TGTGCCAGCAGACCAAGGGGGTTAGGAGTATTCGACTCCGAGCAGTACTTC.

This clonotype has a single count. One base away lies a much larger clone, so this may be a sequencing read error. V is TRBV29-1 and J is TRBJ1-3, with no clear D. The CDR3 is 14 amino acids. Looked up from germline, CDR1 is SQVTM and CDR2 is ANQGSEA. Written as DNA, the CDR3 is TGCAACGTTGACGGCGGCCTCTCTGGAAACACCATATATTTT. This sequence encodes CNVDGGLSGNTIYF.

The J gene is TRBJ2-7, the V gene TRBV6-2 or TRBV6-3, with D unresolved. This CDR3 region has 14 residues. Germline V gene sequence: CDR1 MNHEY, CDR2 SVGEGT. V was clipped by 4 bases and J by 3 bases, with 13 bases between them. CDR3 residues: CASSSLDGYYEQYF. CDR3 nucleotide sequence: TGTGCCAGCAGTTCCCTGGACGGATACTACGAGCAGTACTTC.